A selection of T cell receptor beta chains follows, all from one sample in a study of cytomegalovirus exposure and HLA in healthy donors. The method was immunoSEQ multiplex PCR; TCRdb's version includes in-frame clones alone and lacks a portion of them. The sample holds around 40,000 clones, over 60% seen once. Sequenced material: PBMCs. The source is a man aged 40-49 years in good health and CMV-seronegative. Both conserved end residues are part of each CDR3. The D gene is left open where the match is weak. Only some rows state a clone size, as once, few, many or a class for expanded clones.

v_gene: TRBV19; d_gene: -; abundance: -; j_gene: TRBJ1-5; CDR3aa: CASSTGVSNQPQHF; CDR3nt: TGTGCCAGTAGTACAGGGGTAAGCAATCAGCCCCAGCATTTT
v_gene: TRBV4-3; d_gene: -; abundance: few; j_gene: TRBJ2-7; CDR3aa: CASSQDPGGGMMGEQYF; CDR3nt: TGCGCCAGCAGCCAAGATCCGGGCGGAGGGATGATGGGCGAGCAGTACTTC
v_gene: TRBV5-1; d_gene: TRBD1; abundance: -; j_gene: TRBJ1-2; CDR3aa: CASSLDRGLWTF; CDR3nt: TGCGCCAGCAGCTTGGACAGGGGATTATGGACCTTC
v_gene: TRBV5-1; d_gene: TRBD1; abundance: -; j_gene: TRBJ1-6; CDR3aa: CASSRDRESSPLHF; CDR3nt: TGCGCCAGCAGCCGGGACAGGGAGAGTTCACCCCTCCACTTT
v_gene: TRBV6-1; d_gene: TRBD1; abundance: few; j_gene: TRBJ1-1; CDR3aa: CASSVRTGGSAAFF; CDR3nt: TGTGCCAGCAGTGTGCGGACAGGGGGCAGCGCGGCTTTCTTT
v_gene: TRBV2; d_gene: -; abundance: -; j_gene: TRBJ1-4; CDR3aa: CASSYSREKLFF; CDR3nt: TGTGCCAGCAGCTACAGTAGGGAAAAACTGTTTTTT
v_gene: TRBV5-4; d_gene: -; abundance: -; j_gene: TRBJ2-5; CDR3aa: CASSLVGGAGAQYF; CDR3nt: TGTGCCAGCAGCTTGGTAGGAGGGGCTGGGGCCCAGTACTTC
v_gene: TRBV28; d_gene: TRBD1; abundance: few; j_gene: TRBJ2-7; CDR3aa: CASSLIVSTGSSYEQYF; CDR3nt: TGTGCCAGCAGTTTAATCGTATCGACAGGGTCCTCCTACGAGCAGTACTTC
v_gene: TRBV25-1; d_gene: -; abundance: -; j_gene: TRBJ2-7; CDR3aa: CASSEGGLYEQYF; CDR3nt: TGTGCCAGCAGTGAAGGCGGGTTGTACGAGCAGTACTTC
v_gene: TRBV2; d_gene: -; abundance: -; j_gene: TRBJ2-5; CDR3aa: CASTKGTQETQYF; CDR3nt: TGTGCCAGCACTAAGGGGACACAAGAGACCCAGTACTTC
v_gene: TRBV6-5; d_gene: TRBD1; abundance: few; j_gene: TRBJ1-1; CDR3aa: CASSYSKGQHTEAFF; CDR3nt: TGTGCCAGCAGTTACTCGAAGGGACAGCACACTGAAGCTTTCTTT
v_gene: TRBV7-8; d_gene: TRBD1; abundance: -; j_gene: TRBJ1-3; CDR3aa: CASSLGTVATGNTIYF; CDR3nt: TGTGCCAGCAGCTTGGGGACAGTGGCCACTGGAAACACCATATATTTT
v_gene: TRBV25-1; d_gene: TRBD1; abundance: -; j_gene: TRBJ2-1; CDR3aa: CASSVSGTGRNEQFF; CDR3nt: TGTGCCAGCAGTGTGTCCGGGACAGGGCGTAATGAGCAGTTCTTC
v_gene: TRBV27; d_gene: -; abundance: -; j_gene: TRBJ2-7; CDR3aa: CASSWGGEQYF; CDR3nt: TGTGCCAGCAGTTGGGGAGGCGAGCAGTACTTC
v_gene: TRBV19; d_gene: -; abundance: once; j_gene: TRBJ1-5; CDR3aa: CASSRDRDQPQHF; CDR3nt: TGTGCCAGTTCTCGAGACAGAGATCAGCCCCAGCATTTT
v_gene: TRBV10-3; d_gene: -; abundance: -; j_gene: TRBJ1-2; CDR3aa: CAIRTGADAYGYTF; CDR3nt: TGTGCCATCAGAACAGGAGCCGACGCCTATGGCTACACCTTC
v_gene: TRBV7-3; d_gene: -; abundance: few; j_gene: TRBJ2-1; CDR3aa: CASSLTQEPYNEQFF; CDR3nt: TGTGCCAGCAGCTTAACGCAGGAACCCTACAATGAGCAGTTCTTC
v_gene: TRBV30; d_gene: TRBD1; abundance: few; j_gene: TRBJ1-5; CDR3aa: CAWSYRDRDSGQPQHF; CDR3nt: TGTGCCTGGAGTTATCGGGACAGGGATTCCGGACAGCCCCAGCATTTT
v_gene: TRBV5-6; d_gene: TRBD1; abundance: -; j_gene: TRBJ1-3; CDR3aa: CASRFGTGGNTIYF; CDR3nt: TGTGCCAGCAGATTCGGGACAGGGGGGAACACCATATATTTT
v_gene: TRBV5-8; d_gene: -; abundance: -; j_gene: TRBJ1-1; CDR3aa: CASSRPGGDTEAFF; CDR3nt: TGTGCCAGCAGCCGCCCCGGGGGGGACACTGAAGCTTTCTTT
v_gene: TRBV7-6; d_gene: -; abundance: -; j_gene: TRBJ1-5; CDR3aa: CASSPGGGGGEPRHF; CDR3nt: TGTGCCAGCAGCCCCGGAGGCGGAGGCGGTGAGCCCCGGCATTTT
v_gene: TRBV6-1; d_gene: -; abundance: medium-sized; j_gene: TRBJ1-5; CDR3aa: CASSEEWTVNQPQHF; CDR3nt: TGTGCCAGCAGTGAAGAGTGGACAGTTAATCAGCCCCAGCATTTT
v_gene: TRBV2; d_gene: -; abundance: -; j_gene: TRBJ1-6; CDR3aa: CASKGRDNSPLHF; CDR3nt: TGTGCCAGCAAGGGGAGGGATAATTCACCCCTCCACTTT
v_gene: TRBV28; d_gene: TRBD1; abundance: -; j_gene: TRBJ1-1; CDR3aa: CASSPTGGPNTEAFF; CDR3nt: TGTGCCAGCAGCCCAACAGGGGGACCCAACACTGAAGCTTTCTTT
v_gene: TRBV2; d_gene: -; abundance: -; j_gene: TRBJ2-7; CDR3aa: CAGGRLGVGEQYF; CDR3nt: TGTGCCGGGGGCAGGCTGGGTGTAGGCGAGCAGTACTTC
v_gene: TRBV30; d_gene: -; abundance: -; j_gene: TRBJ2-3; CDR3aa: CALLGPGDTQYF; CDR3nt: TGTGCCCTCCTAGGTCCGGGAGATACGCAGTATTTT
v_gene: TRBV4-2; d_gene: -; abundance: few; j_gene: TRBJ2-2; CDR3aa: CASSQVKETTNTGELFF; CDR3nt: TGTGCCAGCAGCCAAGTTAAGGAGACGACGAACACCGGGGAGCTGTTTTTT
v_gene: TRBV11-1; d_gene: TRBD1; abundance: -; j_gene: TRBJ1-1; CDR3aa: CASSRSGQGAEAFF; CDR3nt: TGTGCCAGCAGTCGCTCCGGACAGGGGGCGGAGGCTTTCTTT
v_gene: TRBV7-6; d_gene: -; abundance: -; j_gene: TRBJ2-5; CDR3aa: CASSPQGSPETQYF; CDR3nt: TGTGCCAGCAGCCCTCAGGGGTCCCCAGAGACCCAGTACTTC
v_gene: TRBV4-2; d_gene: TRBD2; abundance: -; j_gene: TRBJ2-1; CDR3aa: CASSQEGLTPNEHFF; CDR3nt: TGTGCCAGCAGCCAAGAGGGACTAACCCCCAATGAGCATTTCTTC
v_gene: TRBV4-3; d_gene: -; abundance: -; j_gene: TRBJ2-2; CDR3aa: CASSPVGTTQIAGELFF; CDR3nt: TGCGCCAGCAGCCCTGTAGGAACTACTCAAATTGCCGGGGAGCTGTTTTTT
v_gene: TRBV14; d_gene: TRBD1; abundance: few; j_gene: TRBJ2-3; CDR3aa: CASSQVSGTGGYTQYF; CDR3nt: TGTGCCAGCAGCCAAGTCTCCGGGACAGGGGGCTATACGCAGTATTTT
v_gene: TRBV6-5; d_gene: -; abundance: few; j_gene: TRBJ1-2; CDR3aa: CASSSTGDGYTF; CDR3nt: TGTGCCAGCAGCTCAACGGGGGATGGCTACACCTTC
v_gene: TRBV2; d_gene: -; abundance: -; j_gene: TRBJ1-6; CDR3aa: CASSPGVPGNSPLHF; CDR3nt: TGTGCCAGCAGCCCAGGGGTTCCGGGGAATTCACCCCTCCACTTT
v_gene: TRBV7-2; d_gene: TRBD1; abundance: few; j_gene: TRBJ1-6; CDR3aa: CASRSGQKPNSPLHF; CDR3nt: TGTGCCAGCAGGTCGGGACAGAAGCCTAATTCACCCCTCCACTTT
v_gene: TRBV6-1; d_gene: TRBD1; abundance: once; j_gene: TRBJ2-7; CDR3aa: CASSEYYKGAIKTGGYEQYF; CDR3nt: TGTGCCAGCAGTGAATATTATAAAGGGGCTATCAAGACAGGGGGCTACGAGCAGTACTTC
v_gene: TRBV27; d_gene: TRBD1; abundance: -; j_gene: TRBJ2-7; CDR3aa: CASRPGQVAEQYF; CDR3nt: TGTGCCAGCAGACCCGGACAGGTGGCCGAGCAGTACTTC
v_gene: TRBV6-4; d_gene: TRBD1; abundance: -; j_gene: TRBJ1-2; CDR3aa: CASSPGTGVYGYTF; CDR3nt: TGTGCCAGCAGTCCCGGGACAGGGGTCTATGGCTACACCTTC
v_gene: TRBV30; d_gene: TRBD1; abundance: -; j_gene: TRBJ1-4; CDR3aa: CAWSLPGTGTEKLFF; CDR3nt: TGTGCCTGGAGTTTACCCGGGACAGGGACAGAAAAACTGTTTTTT
v_gene: TRBV2; d_gene: -; abundance: -; j_gene: TRBJ2-7; CDR3aa: CASGVVREQYF; CDR3nt: TGTGCCAGCGGAGTAGTCCGCGAGCAGTACTTC
v_gene: TRBV23-1; d_gene: -; abundance: -; j_gene: TRBJ1-6; CDR3aa: CASSQWTFINSPLHF; CDR3nt: TGCGCCAGCAGTCAATGGACTTTTATTAATTCACCCCTCCACTTT
v_gene: TRBV30; d_gene: -; abundance: once; j_gene: TRBJ1-2; CDR3aa: CAWSLSPPYAGTF; CDR3nt: TGTGCCTGGAGTCTTTCCCCCCCTTATGCGGGAACCTTC
v_gene: TRBV10-2; d_gene: TRBD1; abundance: -; j_gene: TRBJ1-2; CDR3aa: CASRKDRDNFGYTF; CDR3nt: TGCGCCAGCAGGAAAGACAGGGACAACTTTGGCTACACCTTC
v_gene: TRBV2; d_gene: -; abundance: -; j_gene: TRBJ1-2; CDR3aa: CASSVGGTSYGYTF; CDR3nt: TGTGCCAGCAGTGTTGGTGGGACAAGCTATGGCTACACCTTC